One and the same sample provided the 22 T cell receptor beta chains below, sequenced in a study of technical replicates of blood from a handful of donors. Method: immunoSEQ multiplex PCR; TCRdb's copy keeps in-frame clones and lacks some. This table holds about 89,000 clones, around 94% found once. Specimen: T cells isolated from PBMCs. All receptors come from a human donor in good health.

The chain joins TRBV6-5 to TRBJ2-7, with 10 bases identical to TRBD1. V shed 3 bases and J 5 bases; nucleotides not matched to a gene: 1. Germline V gene data show CDR1 as MNHEY and CDR2 as SVGAGI. The CDR3 is 13 amino acids. The CDR3 loop is CASSYGTGDEQYF. The CDR3 DNA reads as TGTGCCAGCAGTTATGGGACAGGGGACGAGCAGTACTTC.

The rearrangement uses TRBV18 and TRBJ1-2; D uncertain. Trimming stripped 4 bases from V and 7 bases from J, with 19 bases between. Germline V gene sequence: CDR1 KGHSH, CDR2 LQKENI. The CDR3 spans 15 residues. The CDR3 region is CASSRLAARISGYTF. Written as DNA, the CDR3 is TGTGCCAGCTCACGACTCGCAGCCCGGATCTCTGGCTACACCTTC.

The CDR3 bases are TGTGCCAGCAGCCTCGGGTTTCGTACCACAGATACGCAGTATTTT. Encoded protein: CASSLGFRTTDTQYF. J is TRBJ2-3 and V is TRBV5-6, with D hard to call. Germline CDR1 and CDR2: SGHDT and YYEEEE. V gave up 4 bases and J gave up 2 bases, with 14 bases separating them. There are 15 residues in the CDR3.

The chain uses TRBV5-1 and TRBJ1-1; 8 bases fit TRBD1. The CDR3 totals 15 residues. Germline trimming cut 5 bases from V and 5 bases from J; bases unmatched to any gene: 11. Looked up from germline, CDR1 is SGHRS and CDR2 is YFSETQ. The CDR3 sequence: CASRTGDRGATEAFF. The CDR3 nucleotides read TGCGCCAGCAGAACTGGAGACAGGGGAGCGACTGAAGCTTTCTTT.

V and J are TRBV11-2 and TRBJ2-2; D uncertain. Germline CDR1 reads SGHAT; CDR2 reads FQNNGV. V was cut by 3 bases and J by 7 bases, with 9 bases left in between. This CDR3 spans 13 amino acids. The CDR3 here is CASSLALVGELFF. In DNA form, the CDR3 reads TGTGCCAGCAGCTTGGCCCTGGTCGGGGAGCTGTTTTTT.

The chain combines TRBV28 with TRBJ1-1; D call uncertain. There are 12 residues in the CDR3. V dropped 2 bases and J dropped 8 bases, with 9 bases sitting between them. Germline V lookup: CDR1 MDHEN, CDR2 SYDVKM. The CDR3 region has the DNA TGTGCCAGCAGTTTACTTTACGGGGAAGCTTTCTTT. Amino acid sequence: CASSLLYGEAFF. The entire variable domain, with the rest obtained from reference TRBV28 and TRBJ1-1, is as follows: DVKVTQSSRYLVKRTGEKVFLECVQDMDHENMFWYRQDPGLGLRLIYFSYDVKMKEKGDIPEGYSVSREKKERFSLILESASTNQTSMYLCASSLLYGEAFFGQGTRLTVV.

The rearrangement joins TRBV19 to TRBJ2-5, with 8 bases that match TRBD2. Per the germline V gene, CDR1 is LNHDA and CDR2 is SQIVND (reference sequence). The CDR3 length is 15 residues. The trim removed 4 bases at V and 0 bases at J, leaving 4 bases unmatched. Here the CDR3 reads CASSRSGGYQETQYF. CDR3 DNA: TGTGCCAGTAGTAGGAGCGGGGGCTACCAAGAGACCCAGTACTTC. The whole variable domain, remainder taken from reference TRBV19 and TRBJ2-5, is DGGITQSPKYLFRKEGQNVTLSCEQNLNHDAMYWYRQDPGQGLRLIYYSQIVNDFQKGDIAEGYSVSREKKESFPLTVTSAQKNPTAFYLCASSRSGGYQETQYFGPGTRLLVL.

This clone was seen a single time. The chain links TRBV28 to TRBJ2-1, with a tentative D call TRBD1 (5 bases). The CDR3 covers 18 residues. CDR1 MDHEN and CDR2 SYDVKM come from the germline V gene. Trimming left V 4 bases short and J 6 bases short, with 25 bases between. The CDR3 region is CASSYHWGSLDLRNEQFF. Here the CDR3 DNA reads TGTGCCAGCAGTTACCATTGGGGCAGCCTTGACCTACGCAATGAGCAGTTCTTC.

Written as DNA, the CDR3 is TGTGCCAGCAGCTCCGGACTAGCGGGGTACAATGAGCAGTTCTTC. Translating it yields CASSSGLAGYNEQFF. The genes are TRBV7-6 and TRBJ2-1; 12 positions agree with TRBD2. Germline loops: CDR1 SGHVS, CDR2 FNYEAQ. The CDR3 length is 15 residues. The trim removed 4 bases at V and 4 bases at J, leaving 2 bases unmatched.

The chain has TRBV4-1 and TRBJ2-1; TRBD2 aligns across 10 bases. The CDR3 runs to 19 residues. The V and J ends lost 4 bases and 5 bases, in that order; junction bases with no gene match: 17. From germline, CDR1 is MGHRA and CDR2 YSYEKL. CDR3 nucleotide sequence: TGCGCCAGCAGCCCCTCGGGCAGGAACCCTAGCGGGAGTAACAATGAGCAGTTCTTC. It encodes CASSPSGRNPSGSNNEQFF.

The chain uses TRBV5-1 and TRBJ2-6, with 8 bases identical to TRBD2. The CDR3 covers 17 residues. Germline loops: CDR1 SGHRS, CDR2 YFSETQ. V lost 3 bases to trimming and J lost 4 bases; unmatched junction nucleotides: 9. The CDR3 nucleotides read TGCGCCAGCAGCTACCAACTAGCGGCAACCGGGGCCAACGTCCTGACTTTC. Translation: CASSYQLAATGANVLTF.

This clone has just one count. This chain uses TRBV5-1 with TRBJ2-7, with 10 bases lining up with TRBD2. Trimming removed 0 bases from V and 5 bases from J; junction bases left unmatched: 8. The CDR3 is 16 residues long. The germline V gene encodes CDR1 SGHRS and CDR2 YFSETQ. CDR3 sequence reads: CASSLAGPSGSNEQYF. The CDR3 DNA sequence: TGCGCCAGCAGCTTGGCGGGGCCTAGCGGGAGTAACGAGCAGTACTTC. Using reference TRBV5-1 and TRBJ2-7 for the parts outside the CDR3, the full variable domain is KAGVTQTPRYLIKTRGQQVTLSCSPISGHRSVSWYQQTPGQGLQFLFEYFSETQRNKGNFPGRFSGRQFSNSRSEMNVSTLELGDSALYLCASSLAGPSGSNEQYFGPGTRLTVT.

The V and J genes are TRBV29-1 and TRBJ1-5; 9 nucleotides agree with TRBD1. V shed 6 bases and J 3 bases; nucleotides not matched to a gene: 9. Per the germline V gene, CDR1 is SQVTM and CDR2 is ANQGSEA. The CDR3 length is 15 residues. The CDR3 DNA is TGCAGCGTGGGCCAGGGACAGGGACTCAATCAGCCCCAGCATTTT. Protein product: CSVGQGQGLNQPQHF. The full variable domain, with the rest looked up from reference TRBV29-1 and TRBJ1-5, is SAVISQKPSRDICQRGTSLTIQCQVDSQVTMMFWYRQQPGQSLTLIATANQGSEATYESGFVIDKFPISRPNLTFSTLTVSNMSPEDSSIYLCSVGQGQGLNQPQHFGDGTRLSIL.

This chain links TRBV5-6 with TRBJ1-5; D is ambiguous. V was clipped by 1 base and J by 3 bases, with 8 bases between them. The CDR3 is 14 amino acids. Germline lookup yields CDR1 SGHDT and CDR2 YYEEEE. CDR3 in amino acids: CASSLKDFNQPQHF. In DNA form, the CDR3 reads TGTGCCAGCAGCTTGAAGGACTTCAATCAGCCCCAGCATTTT.

V usage is TRBV21-1 and J usage is TRBJ1-1; TRBD1, as called in the table, went unchecked against the DNA. TRBV21-1 is termed a pseudogene. The CDR3 length is 18 residues. CDR3 sequence (DNA): TGTGCCAGCAGCCAACACGTAACTCGACAGGGGGCGATTGTTGAAGCTTTCTTT. Encoded protein: CASSQHVTRQGAIVEAFF.

The genes are TRBV21-1 and TRBJ1-5; TRBD1 reflects the table's D call only, with no check against the DNA. TRBV21-1 is a known pseudogene. This CDR3 is 17 amino acids long. CDR3 nucleotide sequence: TGTGCCAGCAGCAGCGACAGGGAAACCCTTCCTAATCAGCCCCAGCATTTT. Protein sequence: CASSSDRETLPNQPQHF.

This chain joins TRBV7-9 and TRBJ2-1; D is possibly TRBD1 (6 bases). The CDR3 has 13 amino acids. Looked up from germline, CDR1 is SEHNR and CDR2 is FQNEAQ (reference sequence). Trimming stripped 8 bases from V and 6 bases from J, with 14 bases between. DNA of the CDR3: TGTGCCAGCTCCTTGGGGGCGGTCAATGAGCAGTTCTTC. The encoded protein is CASSLGAVNEQFF. The whole variable domain, filled in from reference TRBV7-9 and TRBJ2-1, reads DTGVSQNPRHKITKRGQNVTFRCDPISEHNRLYWYRQTLGQGPEFLTYFQNEAQLEKSRLLSDRFSAERPKGSFSTLEIQRTEQGDSAMYLCASSLGAVNEQFFGPGTRLTVL.

The count of this clone is one. The chain employs TRBV25-1 and TRBJ2-1, with a tentative D call TRBD2 (5 bases). The V end lost 6 bases, the J end lost 9 bases, and 12 bases lay between the germline ends. Germline CDR1 MGHDK, CDR2 SYGVNS. The CDR3 length is 12 residues. As DNA, the CDR3 is TGTGCCAGCAGGGGCGGCGGGTTTGAGCAGTTCTTC. Amino acid sequence: CASRGGGFEQFF.

The rearrangement joins TRBV29-1 to TRBJ2-1; 9 bases are shared with TRBD2. CDR1 SQVTM and CDR2 ANQGSEA come from the germline V gene. J lost 6 bases, V lost 6 bases, and 6 bases had no gene match. The CDR3 runs 13 residues. CDR3 in amino acids: CSVPSGIGNEQFF. In DNA form, the CDR3 reads TGCAGCGTCCCTAGCGGGATCGGCAATGAGCAGTTCTTC.

This clone was counted once. The chain couples TRBV7-3 to TRBJ2-1, with D hard to call. Per the germline V gene, CDR1 is SGHTA and CDR2 is FQGTGA. The ends were cut back, 2 bases at V and 0 bases at J, with 8 bases in the middle. The CDR3 length is 15 residues. The CDR3 here is CASSLFRSSYNEQFF. The CDR3 region has the DNA TGTGCCAGCAGCTTATTCCGGAGCTCCTACAATGAGCAGTTCTTC.

This clone was seen once. The chain couples TRBV30 to TRBJ2-1; tentatively, D is TRBD2 (7 bases). The CDR3 contains 15 residues. Per the germline V gene, CDR1 is GTSNPN and CDR2 is SVGIG (reference sequence). Deletions cut 4 bases from V and 7 bases from J, with 20 bases between. The CDR3 reads CAWTLGEGVWNEQFF. CDR3 coding DNA: TGTGCCTGGACCCTGGGGGAGGGGGTTTGGAATGAGCAGTTCTTC.

The chain recombines TRBV11-3 with TRBJ1-2, with 10 bases lining up with TRBD1. The J segment lost 6 bases and the V segment lost 5 bases, leaving 6 bases of the junction unmatched. CDR3 size: 14 residues. CDR1 is SGHNT and CDR2 is YENEEA in the germline V gene. DNA of the CDR3: TGTGCCAGCAGCAAGGGACAGGGGCTTCATGGCTACACCTTC. Amino acid sequence: CASSKGQGLHGYTF.